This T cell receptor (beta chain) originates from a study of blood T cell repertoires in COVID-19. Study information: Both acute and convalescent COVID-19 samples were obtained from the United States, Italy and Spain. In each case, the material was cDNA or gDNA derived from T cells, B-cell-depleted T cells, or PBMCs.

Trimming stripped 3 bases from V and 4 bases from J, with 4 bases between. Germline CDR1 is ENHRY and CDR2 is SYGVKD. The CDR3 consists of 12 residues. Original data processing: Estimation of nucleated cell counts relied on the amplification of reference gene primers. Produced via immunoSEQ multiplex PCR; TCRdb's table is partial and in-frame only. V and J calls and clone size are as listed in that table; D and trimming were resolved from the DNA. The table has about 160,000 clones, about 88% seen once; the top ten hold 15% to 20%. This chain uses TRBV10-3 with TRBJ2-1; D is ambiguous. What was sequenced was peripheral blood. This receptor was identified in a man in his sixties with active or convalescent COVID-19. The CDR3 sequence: CAISERYNEQFF. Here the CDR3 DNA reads TGTGCCATCAGTGAACGGTACAATGAGCAGTTCTTC.